Listed below are T cell receptor beta chains from one sample, sequenced in a study of CD8+CD57+ T cells in acquired aplastic anemia. From the reads, TCRdb called clonotypes with MiXCR, one entry per CDR3 protein. The data contain roughly 200,000 distinct CDR3 sequences, about 59% of them singletons. Sequencing was carried out using sorted CD4+, CD8+, or CD8+CD57+ T cells (not recorded which) from PBMCs. Receptors were obtained from a human donor in good health. The CDR3 runs from the conserved cysteine through the conserved F or W. The D gene is left open where the match is weak. Not every row has a clone size; where given, it reads once, few, many or a size class.

TRBJ1-2	.	few	TRBV12-3/TRBV12-4	CASRDGGYTF	TGTGCCAGCAGGGACGGGGGGTACACCTTC
TRBJ2-3	.	.	TRBV12-5	CASSEVGGGDYNEQYF	TGTGCCAGCAGTGAAGTGGGAGGGGGGGACTACAATGAGCAGTATTTT
TRBJ2-7	TRBD2	.	TRBV9	CASSASGTSGPYEQYF	TGTGCTAGCAGCGCCTCCGGGACTAGCGGTCCCTACGAGCAGTACTTC
TRBJ2-7	TRBD2	.	TRBV19	CASRGTSGRHEQYF	TGTGCCAGTAGAGGGACTAGCGGGAGGCACGAGCAGTACTTC
TRBJ1-1	TRBD1	.	TRBV20-1	CSAPPPGQGNTEAFF	TGCAGTGCCCCTCCCCCCGGACAGGGTAACACTGAAGCTTTCTTT
TRBJ1-1	.	few	TRBV2	CASSEDRNTEAFF	TGTGCCAGCAGTGAAGACAGGAACACTGAAGCTTTCTTT
TRBJ2-7	TRBD1	.	TRBV2	CAHTRGTASYEQYF	TGTGCCCACACACGAGGGACAGCTAGTTACGAGCAGTACTTC
TRBJ2-7	.	.	TRBV10-3	CAISTGTGYEQYF	TGTGCCATCTCCACGGGTACTGGCTACGAGCAGTACTTC
TRBJ2-2	TRBD2	.	TRBV7-9	CASSLGTSGSLTGELFF	TGTGCCAGCAGCTTAGGGACTAGCGGGAGTCTCACCGGGGAGCTGTTTTTT
TRBJ2-1	.	.	TRBV7-9	CASTIGASRGNEQFF	TGCGCCAGCACCATCGGAGCGAGTAGAGGGAATGAGCAGTTCTTC
TRBJ1-1	.	.	TRBV7-9	CASSLIGFDTEAFF	TGTGCCAGCAGCTTGATAGGGTTTGACACTGAAGCTTTCTTT
TRBJ2-7	.	.	TRBV12-3/TRBV12-4	CASTNTGNEQYF	TGTGCCAGCACCAATACAGGGAACGAGCAGTACTTC
TRBJ2-3	.	.	TRBV10-2	CASRPSRATCTQYF	TGCGCCAGCAGGCCGTCGAGAGCGACATGTACGCAGTATTTT
TRBJ2-2	.	.	TRBV20-1	CSASYGTGELFF	TGCAGTGCTAGTTATGGCACCGGGGAGCTGTTTTTT
TRBJ2-5	.	many	TRBV5-8	CASSSWYQETQYF	TGTGCCAGCAGCTCCTGGTACCAAGAGACCCAGTACTTC
TRBJ2-7	.	.	TRBV7-9	CASSLALASSYEQYF	TGTGCCAGCAGCTTAGCGCTAGCGAGTTCCTACGAGCAGTACTTC
TRBJ1-2	.	.	TRBV7-8	CASSREPQAIYGYTF	TGTGCCAGCAGCCGAGAACCCCAGGCTATCTATGGCTACACCTTC
TRBJ1-1	TRBD1	few	TRBV15	CATSRDRGLGNTEAFF	TGTGCCACCAGCAGAGACAGGGGGCTGGGGAACACTGAAGCTTTCTTT
TRBJ2-3	TRBD2	many	TRBV7-3	CASSLVAGTIGTQYF	TGTGCCAGCAGCTTAGTAGCGGGGACCATAGGTACGCAGTATTTT
TRBJ1-1	.	many	TRBV5-6	CASSYGTSPEAFF	TGTGCCAGCAGCTATGGAACTTCCCCTGAAGCTTTCTTT
TRBJ2-7	TRBD2	once	TRBV9	CASRGTQDSGREQYF	TGTGCCAGCAGAGGAACCCAAGATAGCGGGCGCGAGCAGTACTTC
TRBJ2-7	TRBD1	.	TRBV7-9	CASSLAATGTGLYEQYF	TGTGCCAGCAGCTTAGCCGCCACCGGGACAGGACTCTACGAGCAGTACTTC
TRBJ2-7	TRBD2	.	TRBV2	CASKESGGYEQYF	TGTGCCAGCAAGGAAAGCGGGGGCTACGAGCAGTACTTC
TRBJ2-2	.	many	TRBV7-2	CASSLAKDTGELFF	TGTGCCAGCAGCTTAGCGAAGGACACCGGGGAGCTGTTTTTT